This T cell receptor beta chain appears in the sequencing data of a study of blood T cell repertoires in COVID-19. Assignment of participants to cohorts was predicated upon participant-reported clinical history. TCRdb keeps only in-frame clones here, not all; method: immunoSEQ multiplex PCR. This sample has under 200,000 clones, with roughly 90% found just once. The sample taken for sequencing was PBMCs or T cells enriched from blood (not recorded which). The receptor was derived from a woman between 50 and 59 years old who had recovered from COVID-19.

Written as DNA, the CDR3 is TGTGCCAGCAGCCGGACCCAGGGTTCCCCCGGGGAGCTGTTTTTT. It encodes CASSRTQGSPGELFF. V and J are TRBV16 and TRBJ2-2; maybe TRBD1 (5 bases). Looked up from germline, CDR1 is KGHSY and CDR2 is FQNENV. CDR3 length: 15 residues. Trimming left V 4 bases short and J 6 bases short, with 15 bases between.